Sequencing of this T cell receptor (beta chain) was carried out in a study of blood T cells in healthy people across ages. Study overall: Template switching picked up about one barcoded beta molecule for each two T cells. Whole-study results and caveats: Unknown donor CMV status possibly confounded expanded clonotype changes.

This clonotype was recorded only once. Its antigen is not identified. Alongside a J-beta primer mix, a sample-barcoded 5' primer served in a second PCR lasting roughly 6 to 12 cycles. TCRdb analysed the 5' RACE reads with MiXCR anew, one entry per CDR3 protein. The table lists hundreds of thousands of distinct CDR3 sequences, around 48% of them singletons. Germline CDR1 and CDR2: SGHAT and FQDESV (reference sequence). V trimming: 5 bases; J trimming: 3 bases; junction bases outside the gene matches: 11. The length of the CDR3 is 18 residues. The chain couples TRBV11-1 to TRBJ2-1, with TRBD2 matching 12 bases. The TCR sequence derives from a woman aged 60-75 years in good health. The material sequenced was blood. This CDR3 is CASSVLAGGPGDYNEQFF. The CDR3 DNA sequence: TGTGCCAGCAGCGTGCTAGCGGGAGGGCCGGGGGACTACAATGAGCAGTTCTTC. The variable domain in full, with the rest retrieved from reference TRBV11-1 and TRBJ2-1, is EAEVAQSPRYKITEKSQAVAFWCDPISGHATLYWYRQILGQGPELLVQFQDESVVDDSQLPKDRFSAERLKGVDSTLKIQPAELGDSAMYLCASSVLAGGPGDYNEQFFGPGTRLTVL.